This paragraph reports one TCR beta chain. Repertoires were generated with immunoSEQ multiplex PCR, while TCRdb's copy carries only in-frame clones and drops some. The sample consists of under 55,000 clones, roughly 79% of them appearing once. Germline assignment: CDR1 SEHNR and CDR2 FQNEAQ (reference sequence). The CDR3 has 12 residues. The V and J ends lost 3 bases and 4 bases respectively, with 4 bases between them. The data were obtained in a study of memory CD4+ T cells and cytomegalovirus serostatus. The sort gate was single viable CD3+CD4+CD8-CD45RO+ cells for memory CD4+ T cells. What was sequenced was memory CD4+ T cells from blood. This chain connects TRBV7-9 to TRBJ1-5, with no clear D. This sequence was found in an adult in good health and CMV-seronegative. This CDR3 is CASSFGNQPQHF. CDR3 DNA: TGTGCCAGCAGCTTTGGGAATCAGCCCCAGCATTTT.